Presented here are 20 T cell receptor beta chains from one specimen sequenced in a study of blood T cell repertoires in COVID-19. Assay used: immunoSEQ multiplex PCR; TCRdb lists only in-frame clones, some missing. The sample has about 150,000 clones, around 80% seen once. Sequencing was carried out using peripheral blood. The receptor source for this set is a human donor with acute or convalescent COVID-19. The donor label of this sample is uncertain.

The chain uses TRBV18 and TRBJ1-2; TRBD1 is a possible D gene (5 bases). Germline V gene sequence: CDR1 KGHSH, CDR2 LQKENI. The V gene lost 4 bases and the J gene lost 4 bases, with 19 bases spanning the gap. The CDR3 extends over 16 amino acids. The DNA for the CDR3 is TGTGCCAGCTCACTCTCGAACGGGGGAGGGCTCTATGGCTACACCTTC. Translating it yields CASSLSNGGGLYGYTF.

This sequence joins TRBV6-4 and TRBJ2-1, with 7 nucleotides matching TRBD1. CDR1 MRHNA and CDR2 SNTAGT come from the germline V gene. J lost 8 bases, V lost 6 bases, and 13 bases had no gene match. This CDR3 region has 15 residues. The CDR3 reads CASSPEPGQFHEQFF. The DNA of the CDR3 is TGTGCCAGCAGCCCCGAACCGGGACAGTTCCATGAGCAGTTCTTC.

V usage is TRBV6-5 and J usage is TRBJ2-1, with 10 bases fitting TRBD2. This CDR3 region has 15 residues. The ends lost 6 bases at V and 0 bases at J; junction bases unmatched: 2. The V gene's germline CDR1 is MNHEY and CDR2 SVGAGI. In DNA, the CDR3 is TGTGCCAGCAGGATAGCGGGGGGCTCCTACAATGAGCAGTTCTTC. Its translation is CASRIAGGSYNEQFF.

This clone was detected a few times. The rearrangement uses TRBV27 and TRBJ2-7; 9 bases match TRBD1. The CDR3 loop spans 15 amino acids. Germline V CDR1 and CDR2: MNHEY, SMNVEV (reference sequence). Trimming took 5 bases from V and 3 from J; bases not matched to a gene: 8. This CDR3 is CASSAGQGNFYEQYF. The CDR3 DNA reads TGTGCCAGCAGTGCGGGACAGGGCAACTTCTACGAGCAGTACTTC.

This chain links TRBV27 with TRBJ2-1, with 12 positions matching TRBD2. V trimming: 6 bases; J trimming: 2 bases; junction bases outside the gene matches: 5. CDR1 MNHEY and CDR2 SMNVEV come from the germline V gene (reference sequence). The CDR3 extends over 16 amino acids. CDR3 nucleotides: TGTGCCAGCAGCCGAGGACTAGCGGGACCCTACAATGAGCAGTTCTTC. Amino acids: CASSRGLAGPYNEQFF.

The chain recombines TRBV27 with TRBJ1-1, with 9 bases lining up with TRBD1. The germline gives CDR1 MNHEY, CDR2 SMNVEV (reference sequence). J was trimmed by 0 bases and V by 0 bases; bases with no gene match: 2. This CDR3 has 16 amino acids. CDR3 DNA: TGTGCCAGCAGTTTATCTGGGACAGGGCTGAACACTGAAGCTTTCTTT. It yields the protein CASSLSGTGLNTEAFF.

In the case of this clone: Other DNA sequences in the sample encode the same CDR3. The CDR3 DNA reads TGTGCCAGCAGCTTACGCAGCGGGGGCGCAGAGACCCAGTACTTC. This codes for CASSLRSGGAETQYF. The chain is built from TRBV7-2 and TRBJ2-5, with 8 bases fitting TRBD2. CDR1 SGHTA and CDR2 FQGNSA come from the germline V gene. V gave up 2 bases and J gave up 4 bases; unmatched junction bases: 6. The CDR3 is made up of 15 amino acids.

This clone was counted once. The J gene is TRBJ1-5, the V gene TRBV2; D gene uncertain. Germline CDR1 and CDR2: SNHLY and FYNNEI. The CDR3 has 15 amino acids. V was cut by 3 bases and J by 0 bases, with 9 bases left in between. The DNA of the CDR3 is TGTGCCAGCAGTGACAGGCTTTATAGCAATCAGCCCCAGCATTTT. It encodes CASSDRLYSNQPQHF. Full variable domain (remainder filled in from reference TRBV2 and TRBJ1-5): EPEVTQTPSHQVTQMGQEVILRCVPISNHLYFYWYRQILGQKVEFLVSFYNNEISEKSEIFDDQFSVERPDGSNFTLKIRSTKLEDSAMYFCASSDRLYSNQPQHFGDGTRLSIL.

The genes are TRBV5-4 and TRBJ2-2; possibly TRBD1 for D (6 bases). The CDR3 is made up of 16 amino acids. The V end lost 3 bases, the J end lost 2 bases, and 14 bases lay between the germline ends. CDR1 SGHNT and CDR2 YYREEE come from the germline V gene (reference sequence). CDR3 in DNA: TGTGCCAGCAGCTCGAAGGGGACACCTAACACCGGGGAGCTGTTTTTT. This gives the protein CASSSKGTPNTGELFF. The full variable domain, rest sourced from reference TRBV5-4 and TRBJ2-2, is ETGVTQSPTHLIKTRGQQVTLRCSSQSGHNTVSWYQQALGQGPQFIFQYYREEENGRGNFPPRFSGLQFPNYSSELNVNALELDDSALYLCASSSKGTPNTGELFFGEGSRLTVL.

The DNA of the CDR3 is TGTGCCAGCACCCGCCTAGCGGGGGCGGGCAATGAGCAGTTCTTC. Its protein is CASTRLAGAGNEQFF. The V call is TRBV11-2, the J call TRBJ2-1; 10 bases fit TRBD2. V was pared by 7 bases and J by 6 bases, with 9 bases of the junction left unmatched. CDR3 length: 15 amino acids. Germline V CDR1 and CDR2: SGHAT, FQNNGV.

The chain recombines TRBV18 with TRBJ1-6; 11 positions agree with TRBD1. Germline CDR1 KGHSH, CDR2 LQKENI. This CDR3 comprises 16 residues. J was trimmed by 7 bases and V by 1 base; bases with no gene match: 3. The CDR3 DNA sequence: TGTGCCAGCTCACCACGTCGGGACAGGGGGAATTCACCCCTCCACTTT. Residues: CASSPRRDRGNSPLHF.

The rearrangement joins TRBV12-3 or TRBV12-4 to TRBJ1-5; the D gene is possibly TRBD1 (6 bases). Trimming stripped 4 bases from V and 7 bases from J, with 11 bases between. The CDR3 runs to 13 residues. DNA of the CDR3: TGTGCCAGCAGTTGGGACAACATCCAGCCCCAGCATTTT. This codes for CASSWDNIQPQHF.

The rearrangement links TRBV7-9 to TRBJ2-7, with TRBD1 as a possible D gene (8 bases). Deletions cut 1 base from V and 3 bases from J, with 13 bases between. The CDR3 has 15 residues. In germline, CDR1 is SEHNR, CDR2 FQNEAQ (reference sequence). The DNA for the CDR3 is TGTGCCAGCAGCTTAGATACAGGGGGGGACTACGAGCAGTACTTC. It yields the protein CASSLDTGGDYEQYF.

CDR3 in DNA: TGTGCCAGCAGTTCGACAGGGAATACGAATGGCTACACCTTC. Protein sequence: CASSSTGNTNGYTF. The chain has TRBV27 and TRBJ1-2; 7 positions agree with TRBD1. J lost 6 bases, V lost 4 bases, and 8 bases had no gene match. The CDR3 has 14 amino acids. In germline, CDR1 is MNHEY, CDR2 SMNVEV (reference sequence).

The genes are TRBV7-2 and TRBJ2-5; 7 bases line up with TRBD2. The germline V gene has CDR1 SGHTA and CDR2 FQGNSA. This CDR3 spans 14 amino acids. V was clipped by 5 bases and J by 5 bases; unmatched bases: 8. The CDR3, as DNA: TGTGCCAGCAGCCATCGGGGGGAAGGGGAGACCCAGTACTTC. Amino acids: CASSHRGEGETQYF.

This rearrangement joins TRBV19 to TRBJ2-2, with D tentatively TRBD1 (6 bases). Deletions cut 3 bases from V and 3 bases from J, with 14 bases between. The CDR3 length is 16 residues. Germline CDR1 is LNHDA and CDR2 is SQIVND (reference sequence). The CDR3 DNA reads TGTGCCAGTAGTATTAGGGGGACCCCTCACACCGGGGAGCTGTTTTTT. Translation gives CASSIRGTPHTGELFF.

The gene calls are TRBV6-5 and TRBJ1-1, with 10 bases aligning to TRBD1. The length of the CDR3 is 15 residues. Trimming removed 7 bases from V and 1 base from J; junction bases left unmatched: 6. Germline CDR1 and CDR2: MNHEY and SVGAGI. As DNA, the CDR3 is TGTGCCAGCAAAGACAGGGGGCGCGGGAACACTGAAGCTTTCTTT. It translates to CASKDRGRGNTEAFF.

The gene calls are TRBV6-2 or TRBV6-3 and TRBJ1-3; 7 nucleotides match TRBD1. In germline, CDR1 is MNHEY, CDR2 SVGEGT. The trim removed 0 bases at V and 0 bases at J, leaving 8 bases unmatched. CDR3 size: 18 residues. CDR3 bases: TGTGCCAGCAGTTACTCTCGACAGGGCCAAGCCTCTGGAAACACCATATATTTT. As protein: CASSYSRQGQASGNTIYF.

J is TRBJ1-1 and V is TRBV30; no firm D call. V dropped 8 bases and J dropped 5 bases, with 9 bases sitting between them. CDR3 length: 10 residues. CDR1 is GTSNPN and CDR2 is SVGIG in the germline V gene (reference sequence). CDR3 sequence reads: CAGERTEAFF. CDR3 bases: TGTGCCGGGGAGAGGACTGAAGCTTTCTTT. The variable domain in full, with the rest retrieved from reference TRBV30 and TRBJ1-1, is SQTIHQWPATLVQPVGSPLSLECTVEGTSNPNLYWYRQAAGRGLQLLFYSVGIGQISSEVPQNLSASRPQDRQFILSSKKLLLSDSGFYLCAGERTEAFFGQGTRLTVV.

V gene TRBV13 combines with J gene TRBJ1-2; D is uncertain. This CDR3 spans 16 amino acids. Germline V CDR1 and CDR2: PRHDT, FYEKMQ (reference sequence). V was trimmed by 2 bases and J by 9 bases, leaving 22 bases between them. The CDR3 sequence: CASSLYGSGTADRYTF. CDR3 DNA sequence: TGTGCCAGCAGCTTATATGGGAGCGGAACAGCCGATCGCTACACCTTC.